This T cell receptor (beta chain) is from a study of T cell responses to AZD1222 COVID-19 vaccine. Germline-derived CDR1 and CDR2 are SGHDT and YYEEEE. The CDR3 has 16 residues. V lost 0 bases and J 6 bases, leaving 18 bases between the germline ends. The table came from immunoSEQ multiplex PCR; TCRdb's copy has only in-frame clones and leaves some out. Of tens of thousands of clones listed, around three quarters are singletons. The sequencing used peripheral blood, collected on day 0 of AZD1222 vaccination. This clonotype was obtained from an adult in good health. The chain uses TRBV5-6 and TRBJ1-2, with unresolved D. The CDR3 coding sequence is TGTGCCAGCAGCTTGGCCGTGGGAGGGTCGGTTGATGGCTACACCTTC. The encoded protein is CASSLAVGGSVDGYTF. The complete variable domain, with remaining parts taken from reference TRBV5-6 and TRBJ1-2, reads DAGVTQSPTHLIKTRGQQVTLRCSPKSGHDTVSWYQQALGQGPQFIFQYYEEEERQRGNFPDRFSGHQFPNYSSELNVNALLLGDSALYLCASSLAVGGSVDGYTFGSGTRLTVV.